This T cell receptor (beta chain) was identified in a study of T cell changes during pregnancy in multiple sclerosis. Only in-frame clones appear in the TCRdb table, and some are missing; sequencing was by immunoSEQ multiplex PCR. The table shows approximately 44,000 clones, with 80% to 95% occurring only once. The length of the CDR3 is 19 residues. With V trimmed by 5 bases and J by 0 bases, 14 bases remained unmatched. Germline values: CDR1 SGHVS, CDR2 FQNEAQ. The rearrangement links TRBV7-8 to TRBJ1-2, with TRBD1 matching 11 bases. Here the sequenced sample was CD4+ T cells from peripheral blood mononuclear cells, taken before pregnancy. The origin of this receptor is a female donor with multiple sclerosis, enrolled in a pregnancy study. As DNA, the CDR3 is TGTGCCAGCAGCCCTTGGACAGGGGGCGAAACGAGGGCTAACTATGGCTACACCTTC. It specifies CASSPWTGGETRANYGYTF.